These T cell receptor beta chains were read from a single sample in a study of cytotoxic CD8 clonotypes in ibrutinib-treated CLL. Sequencing was performed with immunoSEQ multiplex PCR; in TCRdb, only in-frame clones are kept and a portion is missing. The sample holds nearly 15,000 clones; roughly two thirds are singletons and the top ten take about 13%. Specimen: PBMCs, collected before ibrutinib treatment. Receptor source: a human donor with chronic lymphocytic leukemia. The CDR3 runs from the conserved cysteine through the conserved F or W. Each record gives: clone size, J gene, V gene, D gene, CDR3 protein, CDR3 DNA. The D gene is left open where the match is weak. A row's size may be missing; if present it is once, few, many or a size class.

clone size: .
J gene: TRBJ2-4
V gene: TRBV7-9
D gene: TRBD2
CDR3 protein: CASSLETSGGALQYF
CDR3 DNA: TGTGCCAGCAGCTTAGAGACTAGCGGGGGGGCCCTTCAGTACTTC

clone size: .
J gene: TRBJ2-5
V gene: TRBV29-1
D gene: TRBD1
CDR3 protein: CSAGTGGGETQYF
CDR3 DNA: TGCAGCGCCGGGACAGGGGGGGGAGAGACCCAGTACTTC

clone size: .
J gene: TRBJ1-3
V gene: TRBV11-2
D gene: .
CDR3 protein: CASSPSRVGNTIYF
CDR3 DNA: TGTGCCAGCAGCCCGTCGAGGGTTGGAAACACCATATATTTT

clone size: .
J gene: TRBJ1-2
V gene: TRBV28
D gene: .
CDR3 protein: CASSLPRLRGQNGYTF
CDR3 DNA: TGTGCCAGCAGTTTACCCCGTCTTCGGGGGCAGAATGGCTACACCTTC

clone size: .
J gene: TRBJ1-2
V gene: TRBV6-5
D gene: .
CDR3 protein: CASSYSAVSGVGYTF
CDR3 DNA: TGTGCCAGCAGTTACTCGGCGGTTTCCGGGGTTGGCTACACCTTC

clone size: .
J gene: TRBJ1-5
V gene: TRBV11-2
D gene: TRBD1
CDR3 protein: CASSLASGGGQPQHF
CDR3 DNA: TGTGCCAGCAGCTTAGCATCAGGGGGCGGTCAGCCCCAGCATTTT

clone size: few
J gene: TRBJ1-4
V gene: TRBV28
D gene: .
CDR3 protein: CASSYWGTNEKLFF
CDR3 DNA: TGTGCCAGCAGTTACTGGGGTACTAATGAAAAACTGTTTTTT

clone size: .
J gene: TRBJ1-2
V gene: TRBV28
D gene: TRBD1
CDR3 protein: CASSSAPGTGGYTF
CDR3 DNA: TGTGCCAGCAGTTCGGCGCCCGGGACAGGGGGCTACACCTTC

clone size: .
J gene: TRBJ2-1
V gene: TRBV18
D gene: TRBD2
CDR3 protein: CASSLGLDLGEQFF
CDR3 DNA: TGTGCCAGCTCACTCGGACTAGATCTGGGTGAGCAGTTCTTC

clone size: .
J gene: TRBJ2-3
V gene: TRBV5-4
D gene: TRBD2
CDR3 protein: CASSSQGLAGYTQYF
CDR3 DNA: TGTGCCAGCAGCTCCCAAGGGCTAGCGGGATATACGCAGTATTTT

clone size: .
J gene: TRBJ1-1
V gene: TRBV6-5
D gene: .
CDR3 protein: CASSFRGGSAFF
CDR3 DNA: TGTGCCAGCAGTTTTAGGGGTGGCTCAGCTTTCTTT

clone size: .
J gene: TRBJ1-5
V gene: TRBV7-8
D gene: .
CDR3 protein: CASSFGVRVNQPQHF
CDR3 DNA: TGTGCCAGCAGCTTTGGTGTCAGGGTCAATCAGCCCCAGCATTTT

clone size: few
J gene: TRBJ1-2
V gene: TRBV6-5
D gene: .
CDR3 protein: CASSYPLTNGYTF
CDR3 DNA: TGTGCCAGCAGTTACCCCTTGACTAATGGCTACACCTTC

clone size: few
J gene: TRBJ2-1
V gene: TRBV27
D gene: TRBD2
CDR3 protein: CASSLAGGSYNEQFF
CDR3 DNA: TGTGCCAGCAGTCTAGCGGGGGGCTCCTACAATGAGCAGTTCTTC

clone size: .
J gene: TRBJ2-3
V gene: TRBV27
D gene: .
CDR3 protein: CASSLASPSDTQYF
CDR3 DNA: TGTGCCAGCAGTTTAGCTTCCCCCTCAGATACGCAGTATTTT

clone size: .
J gene: TRBJ1-1
V gene: TRBV7-8
D gene: .
CDR3 protein: CASSLGVIGNTEAFF
CDR3 DNA: TGTGCCAGCAGCTTAGGGGTAATTGGGAACACTGAAGCTTTCTTT

clone size: .
J gene: TRBJ1-2
V gene: TRBV14
D gene: TRBD1
CDR3 protein: CASSQEGGQVIGGYTF
CDR3 DNA: TGTGCCAGCAGCCAAGAGGGGGGACAGGTTATTGGTGGCTACACCTTC

clone size: .
J gene: TRBJ1-4
V gene: TRBV6-1
D gene: .
CDR3 protein: CASSDRVPGIEKLFF
CDR3 DNA: TGTGCCAGCAGTGACAGGGTCCCAGGGATTGAAAAACTGTTTTTT

clone size: .
J gene: TRBJ1-1
V gene: TRBV6-9
D gene: .
CDR3 protein: CASSSGPNTEAFF
CDR3 DNA: TGTGCCAGCAGTAGTGGACCGAACACTGAAGCTTTCTTT

clone size: once
J gene: TRBJ1-1
V gene: TRBV27
D gene: TRBD1
CDR3 protein: CASSLRQGWTEAFF
CDR3 DNA: TGTGCCAGCAGTTTACGACAGGGGTGGACTGAAGCTTTCTTT

clone size: .
J gene: TRBJ1-6
V gene: TRBV5-4
D gene: TRBD1
CDR3 protein: CASSLGPDRVAAPLHF
CDR3 DNA: TGTGCCAGCAGCTTGGGGCCCGACAGGGTTGCGGCACCCCTCCACTTT

clone size: .
J gene: TRBJ1-4
V gene: TRBV7-9
D gene: .
CDR3 protein: CASSLDGNEKLFF
CDR3 DNA: TGTGCCAGCAGCTTAGACGGTAATGAAAAACTGTTTTTT

clone size: .
J gene: TRBJ2-4
V gene: TRBV28
D gene: TRBD2
CDR3 protein: CASSSQTSGGKNIQYF
CDR3 DNA: TGTGCCAGCAGTTCTCAAACTAGCGGGGGGAAAAACATTCAGTACTTC

clone size: .
J gene: TRBJ1-1
V gene: TRBV28
D gene: .
CDR3 protein: CASSSPQGEAFF
CDR3 DNA: TGTGCCAGCAGTTCCCCCCAGGGTGAAGCTTTCTTT

clone size: .
J gene: TRBJ2-7
V gene: TRBV7-9
D gene: .
CDR3 protein: CASSRPGATGHYEQYF
CDR3 DNA: TGTGCCAGCAGCCGCCCGGGGGCGACAGGGCACTACGAGCAGTACTTC

clone size: .
J gene: TRBJ2-1
V gene: TRBV15
D gene: .
CDR3 protein: CATSRERIEQFF
CDR3 DNA: TGTGCCACCAGCAGAGAAAGAATTGAGCAGTTCTTC

clone size: .
J gene: TRBJ2-5
V gene: TRBV7-9
D gene: .
CDR3 protein: CASSSAPGTQYF
CDR3 DNA: TGTGCCAGCAGCTCGGCCCCGGGGACCCAGTACTTC

clone size: .
J gene: TRBJ2-6
V gene: TRBV15
D gene: .
CDR3 protein: CATSRDLGPGSGANVLTF
CDR3 DNA: TGTGCCACCAGCAGAGATCTCGGCCCTGGCTCTGGGGCCAACGTCCTGACTTTC

clone size: .
J gene: TRBJ2-5
V gene: TRBV2
D gene: .
CDR3 protein: CASRQGQETQYF
CDR3 DNA: TGTGCCAGCAGGCAGGGGCAAGAGACCCAGTACTTC

clone size: .
J gene: TRBJ1-5
V gene: TRBV5-8
D gene: .
CDR3 protein: CASSKTHQPQHF
CDR3 DNA: TGTGCCAGCAGCAAGACTCATCAGCCCCAGCATTTT

clone size: .
J gene: TRBJ2-5
V gene: TRBV7-8
D gene: TRBD2
CDR3 protein: CASSQRGLAGGETQYF
CDR3 DNA: TGTGCCAGCAGCCAAAGAGGACTAGCGGGGGGTGAGACCCAGTACTTC

clone size: .
J gene: TRBJ2-1
V gene: TRBV10-2
D gene: .
CDR3 protein: CASRSRGGTYNEQFF
CDR3 DNA: TGCGCCAGCAGATCGAGGGGGGGTACCTACAATGAGCAGTTCTTC

clone size: .
J gene: TRBJ1-5
V gene: TRBV19
D gene: .
CDR3 protein: CASSRGQAHLGPQHF
CDR3 DNA: TGTGCCAGTAGTCGGGGGCAGGCCCACCTTGGGCCCCAGCATTTT

clone size: .
J gene: TRBJ2-7
V gene: TRBV18
D gene: .
CDR3 protein: CASSLLTGTPYEQYF
CDR3 DNA: TGTGCCAGCTCACTCCTAACCGGGACTCCCTACGAGCAGTACTTC

clone size: .
J gene: TRBJ2-1
V gene: TRBV6-6
D gene: TRBD1
CDR3 protein: CASSGPGQGTYNEQFF
CDR3 DNA: TGTGCCAGCAGTGGCCCCGGACAGGGCACCTACAATGAGCAGTTCTTC

clone size: .
J gene: TRBJ2-3
V gene: TRBV5-1
D gene: .
CDR3 protein: CASSLGILGSTDTQYF
CDR3 DNA: TGCGCCAGCAGCTTGGGGATTTTGGGGAGCACAGATACGCAGTATTTT